The sequence of this T cell receptor beta chain was determined in a study of CD8 T cells in Susac syndrome. Random hexamers primed reverse transcription of about 0.45 to 1 ug RNA. TCRdb called the immunoSEQ multiplex PCR reads again in MiXCR, with one record for every CDR3 protein. Of approximately 74,000 distinct CDR3 sequences in the sample, about 92% were seen once. Trimming at V came to 3 bases and at J to 7 bases, leaving 7 bases not matched to a gene. Germline CDR1 KGHSH, CDR2 LQKENI. CDR3 length: 15 amino acids. The diagnostic criteria were recently defined, and patients with Susac syndrome met them for definite or probable disease. FACS enriched CD8+ TEMRA cells, while bulk CD8+ and CD4+ were negatively isolated.

The source is a human donor with Susac syndrome. This chain links TRBV18 with TRBJ1-4; 8 bases fit TRBD1. The specimen sequenced was CD4+ T cells from PBMCs. CDR3 DNA sequence: TGTGCCAGCTCACCCGAGACAGGGGATGGTGAAAAACTGTTTTTT. This translates into CASSPETGDGEKLFF.